This T cell receptor (beta chain) appears in the sequencing data of a study of T cells in Graves' hyperthyroidism and ophthalmopathy. Study as a whole: Peripheral blood was collected at initial diagnosis, before any treatment.

There were TCR beta CDR3 regions amplified from RNA transcripts. The HTBI set primed first-round TCR CDR3 RT-PCR. TCRdb called the multiplex PCR reads again in MiXCR, with one record for every CDR3 protein. The sample contains under 400,000 distinct CDR3 sequences, 12% to 15% of which appear only once. This clonotype was picked up many times. Based on clinical symptoms, serum thyroxine and TRAb, thyroid ultrasound and orbital computed tomography, diagnoses were reached. What was sequenced was blood. The sequence was collected from an older woman with Graves' ophthalmopathy.

Here the CDR3 reads CASSLKTEYEQYF. The CDR3 DNA follows: TGTGCCAGCAGCCTAAAGACAGAGTACGAGCAGTACTTC. This chain joins TRBV7-9 and TRBJ2-7; TRBD1 might be the D (5 bases). This CDR3 has 13 amino acids. The germline V and J ends were trimmed by 5 bases and 4 bases, with 12 bases remaining between them. Germline V gene lookup returns CDR1 SEHNR and CDR2 FQNEAQ (reference sequence).